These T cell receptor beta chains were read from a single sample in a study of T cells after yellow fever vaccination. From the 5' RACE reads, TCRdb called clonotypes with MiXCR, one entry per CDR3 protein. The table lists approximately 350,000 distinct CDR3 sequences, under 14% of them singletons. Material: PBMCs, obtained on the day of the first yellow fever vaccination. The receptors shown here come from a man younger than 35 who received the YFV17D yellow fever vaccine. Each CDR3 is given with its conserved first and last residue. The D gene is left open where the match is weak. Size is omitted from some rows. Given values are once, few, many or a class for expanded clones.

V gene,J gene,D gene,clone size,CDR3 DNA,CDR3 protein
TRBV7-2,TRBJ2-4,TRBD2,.,TGTGCCAGCAGCTTAAAAGGCGGGGGGGCTAAAAACATTCAGTACTTC,CASSLKGGGAKNIQYF
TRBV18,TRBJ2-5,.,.,TGTGCCAGCCTCAGGGAGCAAGAGACCCAGTACTTC,CASLREQETQYF
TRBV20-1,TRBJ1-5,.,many,TGCAGTGCGGTAAAAGGGAAGGCAGATCAGCCCCAGCATTTT,CSAVKGKADQPQHF
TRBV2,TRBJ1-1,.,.,TGTGCCAAAACCTTGGTAGATACTGAAGCTTTCTTT,CAKTLVDTEAFF
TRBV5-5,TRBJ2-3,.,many,TGTGCCAGCAGGACCAGCGGACCCACAGATACGCAGTATTTT,CASRTSGPTDTQYF
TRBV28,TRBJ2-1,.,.,TGTGCCAGCAGACCAAATAGCGGCAAGACTGCAAAGCAGTTCTTC,CASRPNSGKTAKQFF
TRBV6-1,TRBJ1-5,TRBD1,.,TGTGCCAGCAGCAGGGGGACCAATCAGCCCCAGCATTTT,CASSRGTNQPQHF
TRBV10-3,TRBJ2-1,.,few,TGTGCCATCAGTGAGTCGCAACTGGGGAATGAGCAGTTCTTC,CAISESQLGNEQFF
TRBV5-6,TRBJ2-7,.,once,TGTGCCATGGGCCCCCGGCACCACTACGAGCAGTACTTC,CAMGPRHHYEQYF
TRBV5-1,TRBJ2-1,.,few,TGCGCCAGCAGCCTTTACACCCCCTTCAATGAGCAGTTCTTC,CASSLYTPFNEQFF
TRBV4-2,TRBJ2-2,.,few,TGTGCCAGCAGCCAAGATGAGCAGGGTCGAGCCGGGGAGCTGTTTTTT,CASSQDEQGRAGELFF
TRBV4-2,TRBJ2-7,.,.,TGTGCCAGCAGCCAAGATGGGGGCTGGAAGCAGTACTTC,CASSQDGGWKQYF
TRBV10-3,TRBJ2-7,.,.,TGTGCCATCAGTGACAGCTCCTACGAGCAGTACTTC,CAISDSSYEQYF
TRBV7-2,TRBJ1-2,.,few,TGTGCCAGCAGCCCAGAGGTGGCATACTATGGCTACACCTTC,CASSPEVAYYGYTF
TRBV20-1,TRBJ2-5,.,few,TGCAGTGCCGACCTCCGGGACTCAGAGACCCAGTACTTC,CSADLRDSETQYF
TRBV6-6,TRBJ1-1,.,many,TGTGCCAGCAGTTACTTCGGGGGCGCTGAAGCTTTCTTT,CASSYFGGAEAFF
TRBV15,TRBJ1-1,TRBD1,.,TGTGCCACCAGCAGGAAACAGGGGTGGAACACTGAAGCTTTCTTT,CATSRKQGWNTEAFF
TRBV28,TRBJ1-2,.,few,TGTGCCAGCAGTAGTCTAGGGGTTCGGGGGTATGGCTACACCTTC,CASSSLGVRGYGYTF
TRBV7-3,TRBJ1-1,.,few,TGTGCCAGCAGCCCCGGCCGGGAAGGTAGGACTGAAGCTTTCTTT,CASSPGREGRTEAFF
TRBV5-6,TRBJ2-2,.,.,TGTGCCAGCAGCTTCACCTCGGGGACCGGGGAGCTGTTTTTT,CASSFTSGTGELFF
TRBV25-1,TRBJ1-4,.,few,TGTGCCAGCAGCCGTACTAGAAGCGAAAAACTGTTTTTT,CASSRTRSEKLFF
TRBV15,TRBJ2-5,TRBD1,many,TGTGCCACCAGCAGAGACAGGGGGCAAGAGACCCAGTACTTC,CATSRDRGQETQYF
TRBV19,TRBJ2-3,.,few,TGTGCCAGTAGCGCGGGACCCCCTGGGAGTACGCAGTATTTT,CASSAGPPGSTQYF
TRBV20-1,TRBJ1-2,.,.,TGCAGTGGGTCGGCCAGGGAAAACTATGGCTACACCTTC,CSGSARENYGYTF
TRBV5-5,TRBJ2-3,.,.,TGTGCCAGCAGCTTGGGGGACTGGCGCACAGATACGCAGTATTTT,CASSLGDWRTDTQYF
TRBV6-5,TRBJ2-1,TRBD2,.,TGTGCCAGCAGTTACTCGATTGTTAGCGGGGTTAATGAGCAGTTCTTC,CASSYSIVSGVNEQFF
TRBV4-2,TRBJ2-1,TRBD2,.,TGTGCCAGCAGCCAAGAGGCCGTCTGGAGCGGGGGGCACAATGAGCAGTTCTTC,CASSQEAVWSGGHNEQFF
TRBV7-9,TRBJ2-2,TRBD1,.,TGTGCCAGCAGCCTATGGACAGGGGGCCACGGGGAGCTGTTTTTT,CASSLWTGGHGELFF
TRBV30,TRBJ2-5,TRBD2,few,TGTGCCTGGGTCGAAGCGGGGGGGAAAGAGACCCAGTACTTC,CAWVEAGGKETQYF
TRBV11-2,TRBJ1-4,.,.,TGTGCCAGCAGCCCCCCCCGGGGGCACGATGAAAAACTGTTTTTT,CASSPPRGHDEKLFF
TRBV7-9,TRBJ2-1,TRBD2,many,TGTGCCAGCAGAACGTCTAGCGGCAATGAGCAGTTCTTC,CASRTSSGNEQFF
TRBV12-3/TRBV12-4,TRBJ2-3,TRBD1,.,TGTACCATCAGTCCGAATAACCGGGACAGGGTATCAGCAGATACGCAGTATTTT,CTISPNNRDRVSADTQYF
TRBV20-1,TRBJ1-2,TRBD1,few,TGCAGTGCGAGCGGGACAGGCTGGAGTACGGCTGGCTACACCTTC,CSASGTGWSTAGYTF
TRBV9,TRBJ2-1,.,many,TGTGCCAGCAGCAAATTGGGCGGAGGCAATGAGCAGTTCTTC,CASSKLGGGNEQFF
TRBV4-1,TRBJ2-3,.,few,TGCGCCAGCAGCTCGAGGGGGGGGGATAGCACAGATACGCAGTATTTT,CASSSRGGDSTDTQYF
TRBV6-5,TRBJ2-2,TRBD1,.,TGTGCCAGCAGTTCGATGGGGACAGGGGGGACCGGGGAGCTGTTTTTT,CASSSMGTGGTGELFF
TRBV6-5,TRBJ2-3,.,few,TGTGCCAGCAGTTACTCTGATGGGATCACAGATACGCAGTATTTT,CASSYSDGITDTQYF
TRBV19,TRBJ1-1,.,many,TGTGCCAGTAACTCAGAGGGGATCGGGCTACCCACTGAAGCTTTCTTT,CASNSEGIGLPTEAFF
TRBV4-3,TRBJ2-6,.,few,TGCGCCAGCAGCCAAGATGTCAGGAGCTTGACTGGGGCCAACGTCCTGACTTTC,CASSQDVRSLTGANVLTF
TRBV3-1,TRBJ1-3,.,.,TGTGCCAGCAGCCAAAAGCAGGGTTCTGGAAACACCATATATTTT,CASSQKQGSGNTIYF
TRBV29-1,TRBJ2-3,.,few,TGCAGCGTTGAACCAAGGACAGATACGCAGTATTTT,CSVEPRTDTQYF
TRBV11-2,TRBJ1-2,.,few,TGTGCCAGCAGCTTAAGCGGGGCGCAGGACTATGGCTACACCTTC,CASSLSGAQDYGYTF
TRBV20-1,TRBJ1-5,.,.,TGCAGTGCTAGATCGTCCGGAATGAGCAATCAGCCCCAGCATTTT,CSARSSGMSNQPQHF
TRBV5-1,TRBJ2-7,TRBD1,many,TGCGCCAGCAGCTTGGCCGGGGACAGCTACGAGCAGTACTTC,CASSLAGDSYEQYF
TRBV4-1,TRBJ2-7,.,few,TGCGCCAGCAGCCAAGAGAATAGCGAGAACGAGCAGTACTTC,CASSQENSENEQYF